Reported below is one T cell receptor (beta chain). Its antigen is not identified. The sample originates from a study of T-cell memory formation after mild COVID-19. Study summary: Clusters were largely donor specific.

The trim removed 4 bases at V and 0 bases at J, leaving 5 bases unmatched. The CDR3 covers 14 residues. From germline, CDR1 is DFQATT and CDR2 SNEGSKA (reference sequence). cDNA libraries for TCR alpha and TCR beta, carrying sample barcodes and UMIs, came from 5'RACE with constant-segment primers. TCRdb itself ran the 5' RACE reads through MiXCR, one entry per CDR3 protein. The sample consists of around 250,000 distinct CDR3 sequences, 16% of them appearing once. General study points: Contracting CD8+ clones were enriched in EMRA, CD4+ mainly in CM and EM. Detection of some responders pre-infection suggested pre-existing cross-reactive memory T cells participated.

The J gene is TRBJ2-5, the V gene TRBV20-1, with 7 positions matching TRBD2. This TCR was recovered from a man aged 18-30 years who had mild COVID-19 (a few samples of this study predate the infection). Cell type and time point are not known. Sequenced material: PBMCs or a T cell subset sorted from them (not recorded which). The CDR3 loop reads CSANSGAYQETQYF. Written as DNA, the CDR3 is TGCAGTGCTAACAGCGGGGCGTACCAAGAGACCCAGTACTTC.